This TCR beta chain came from a study of T-cell memory formation after mild COVID-19. Study information: Largely donor-specific sequence clusters came from two donors.

Constant-segment primers served in 5'RACE that generated TCR alpha and TCR beta cDNA libraries bearing sample barcodes and UMIs. Each CDR3 protein gets one entry after TCRdb re-called the 5' RACE reads with MiXCR. The table lists about 350,000 distinct CDR3 sequences, 25% to 30% of them singletons. Germline V gene lookup returns CDR1 LNHNV and CDR2 YYDKDF (reference sequence). The CDR3 consists of 13 residues. The J segment lost 7 bases and the V segment lost 6 bases, leaving 3 bases of the junction unmatched. The sequence derives from an adult woman who had mild COVID-19 (a few samples of this study predate the infection). Cell type and time point are not known. The sequenced material came from PBMCs or a T cell subset sorted from them (not recorded which). The V and J genes are TRBV15 and TRBJ2-1; 10 bases agree with TRBD2. CDR3 bases: TGTGCCACCAGAGTAGCGGGAGGTAATGAGCAGTTCTTC. Protein sequence: CATRVAGGNEQFF.